The 19 T cell receptor beta chains in this list originate from one sample, sequenced in a study of CD4 T cells in relation to SARS-CoV-2 and coronaviruses. No antigens are known for them. The unexposed donors gave CD4+ T cells in about 2010-2019, prior to COVID-19. The cells were cultured for roughly 11 days before CD4+ T cells were isolated. This table comes from immunoSEQ multiplex PCR, and its TCRdb copy is limited to in-frame clones, with some not included. The sample yields 20,000 to 25,000 clones, 74% seen once. The sample comprised CD4+ T cells from PBMCs, cultured in vitro. These receptors came from a human donor in good health.

V and J are TRBV3-1 (or the pseudogene TRBV3-2) and TRBJ1-4, with D possibly TRBD1 on 6 matching bases. V was trimmed by 1 base and J by 10 bases, leaving 10 bases between them. Germline assignment: CDR1 LGHDT and CDR2 YNNKEL (reference sequence). This CDR3 is 13 amino acids long. CDR3 DNA: TGTGCCAGCAGCCAAGCGGAGGGGGGAAAACTGTTTTTT. Translation gives CASSQAEGGKLFF.

The chain employs TRBV30 and TRBJ2-7; D is possibly TRBD1 or TRBD2 (5 bases each). V shed 2 bases and J shed 0 bases, with 14 bases lying between them. The CDR3 sequence is 15 residues long. Germline-derived CDR1 and CDR2 are GTSNPN and SVGIG (reference sequence). The CDR3 region is CAWSPPGPSSYEQYF. CDR3 coding DNA: TGTGCCTGGAGTCCTCCGGGACCCAGCTCCTACGAGCAGTACTTC.

V usage is TRBV10-1 and J usage is TRBJ2-1, with 10 bases lining up with TRBD2. The length of the CDR3 is 14 residues. From germline, CDR1 is WNHNN and CDR2 SYGVQD (reference sequence). Trimming at V came to 5 bases and at J to 6 bases, leaving 4 bases not matched to a gene. In DNA form, the CDR3 reads TGCGCCAGCAGTTATTCTAGCGGGAGCAATGAGCAGTTCTTC. It specifies CASSYSSGSNEQFF.

The chain uses TRBV28 and TRBJ1-5; no definite D call. The CDR3 loop spans 12 amino acids. V dropped 1 base and J dropped 6 bases, with 4 bases sitting between them. Germline loops: CDR1 MDHEN, CDR2 SYDVKM. The DNA of the CDR3 is TGTGCCAGCAGTTTATATGGTCAGCCCCAGCATTTT. It codes for CASSLYGQPQHF.

This chain uses TRBV6-5 with TRBJ1-1; D is perhaps TRBD1 (5 bases). V gave up 9 bases and J gave up 11 bases, with 16 bases separating them. This CDR3 is 11 amino acids long. CDR1 MNHEY and CDR2 SVGAGI come from the germline V gene. The CDR3 is CASTRGSEAFF. For the CDR3, the DNA is TGTGCCAGTACCCGGGGGAGCGAGGCTTTCTTT.

This clone turned up a few times. The chain uses TRBV27 and TRBJ2-1, with TRBD2 matching 15 bases. Germline V gives CDR1 MNHEY, CDR2 SMNVEV (reference sequence). V shed 5 bases and J 7 bases; nucleotides not matched to a gene: 3. The CDR3 length is 15 residues. Written as DNA, the CDR3 is TGTGCCAGCAGTCCGGGGACTAGCGGGAGGAATGAGCAGTTCTTC. It yields the protein CASSPGTSGRNEQFF.

The rearrangement joins TRBV28 to TRBJ1-3, with D perhaps matching TRBD1 (5 bases). Trimming took 7 bases from V and 1 from J, leaving 14 bases between them. This CDR3 is built from 15 residues. Germline values: CDR1 MDHEN, CDR2 SYDVKM. The CDR3 reads CASIRAGSSGNTIYF. CDR3 DNA: TGTGCCAGCATTCGGGCAGGGTCTTCTGGAAACACCATATATTTT.

The rearrangement joins TRBV11-2 to TRBJ2-1; 7 bases are shared with TRBD1. Germline CDR1 SGHAT, CDR2 FQNNGV. This CDR3 comprises 13 residues. The ends lost 5 bases at V and 12 bases at J; junction bases unmatched: 10. This CDR3 is CASSPRTGRVQFF. The CDR3 coding sequence is TGTGCCAGCAGCCCGCGGACAGGCCGCGTGCAGTTCTTC.

The chain is built from TRBV6-5 and TRBJ1-5; possible D gene TRBD1, 5 bases. Germline V lookup: CDR1 MNHEY, CDR2 SVGAGI. Trimming cost V 6 bases and J 2 bases, with 8 bases left between them. This CDR3 is built from 13 residues. The CDR3 bases are TGTGCCAGCAGCAGAGGGGGCAATCAGCCCCAGCATTTT. It codes for CASSRGGNQPQHF.

The chain combines TRBV7-9 with TRBJ1-2, with 7 bases aligning to TRBD1. From germline, CDR1 is SEHNR and CDR2 FQNEAQ (reference sequence). The CDR3 runs 14 residues. After removal of 4 bases from V and 5 bases from J, the junction contained 7 bases not matched to a gene. DNA of the CDR3: TGTGCCAGCAGCTCGGGACAGTCCTCTTATGGCTACACCTTC. Its translation: CASSSGQSSYGYTF.

This chain joins TRBV5-1 and TRBJ2-2; 10 bases fit TRBD2. The CDR3 sequence is 16 residues long. CDR1 and CDR2 (germline): SGHRS, YFSETQ. Losses at the gene ends were 1 base for V and 6 bases for J; bases not matched to a gene: 6. The CDR3 loop is CASSLSPSGSAGELFF. The DNA for the CDR3 is TGCGCCAGCAGCTTGTCTCCTAGCGGGAGCGCCGGGGAGCTGTTTTTT.

The chain is built from TRBV20-1 and TRBJ1-1; D might be TRBD1 (5 bases). V was clipped by 3 bases and J by 1 base, with 18 bases between them. The CDR3 extends over 16 amino acids. Germline values: CDR1 DFQATT, CDR2 SNEGSKA (reference sequence). CDR3 sequence reads: CSASPSWGLTNTEAFF. The CDR3 bases are TGCAGTGCTAGTCCTAGTTGGGGCCTTACGAACACTGAAGCTTTCTTT.

The chain couples TRBV18 to TRBJ1-1; D gene uncertain. CDR1 and CDR2 (germline): KGHSH, LQKENI. V was clipped by 2 bases and J by 1 base, with 11 bases between them. This CDR3 spans 15 amino acids. CDR3 region: CASSPTGPRNTEAFF. The CDR3 bases are TGTGCCAGCTCACCAACCGGGCCCCGGAACACTGAAGCTTTCTTT.

V gene TRBV10-3 combines with J gene TRBJ2-1; weak D call: TRBD2 (6 bases). The CDR3 consists of 13 residues. The V gene's germline CDR1 is ENHRY and CDR2 SYGVKD. The V and J ends lost 10 bases and 8 bases respectively, with 18 bases between them. Here the CDR3 DNA reads TGTGCCACCCGGGAGTCTGGGGCGGATGAGCAGTTCTTC. Protein: CATRESGADEQFF.

The chain uses TRBV3-1 (or the pseudogene TRBV3-2) and TRBJ2-1, with 8 bases aligning to TRBD2. With 2 bases clipped from V and 13 bases from J, the junction kept 4 bases outside the gene matches. The CDR3 covers 12 residues. Germline CDR1 and CDR2: LGHDT and YNNKEL (reference sequence). CDR3 residues: CASSQRTSSQFF. DNA for the CDR3: TGTGCCAGCAGCCAACGGACTAGCAGTCAGTTCTTC.

This chain uses TRBV18 with TRBJ2-2; weak D call: TRBD1 (5 bases). The V end lost 3 bases, the J end lost 3 bases, and 5 bases lay between the germline ends. The CDR3 is 13 amino acids. Germline lookup yields CDR1 KGHSH and CDR2 LQKENI. CDR3 amino acids: CASSPRDTGELFF. CDR3 nucleotides: TGTGCCAGCTCACCCAGGGACACCGGGGAGCTGTTTTTT.

V and J are TRBV10-3 and TRBJ2-7; 9 bases align to TRBD1. Germline CDR1 and CDR2: ENHRY and SYGVKD. The CDR3 has 17 amino acids. V gave up 4 bases and J gave up 3 bases; unmatched junction bases: 13. As DNA, the CDR3 is TGTGCCATCAGTGGAATGGGTAGGACAGGGGTTTTCTACGAGCAGTACTTC. Translating gives CAISGMGRTGVFYEQYF.

The rearrangement links TRBV5-1 to TRBJ2-3, with D unresolved. CDR1 is SGHRS, CDR2 YFSETQ, per germline. V lost 2 bases and J 1 base, leaving 8 bases between the germline ends. The CDR3 consists of 14 residues. CDR3 nucleotides: TGCGCCAGCAGCTTTATAGAGGGCACAGATACGCAGTATTTT. As protein: CASSFIEGTDTQYF.

The V gene is TRBV19, the J gene TRBJ1-1; the D gene is possibly TRBD1 (5 bases). Between the trimmed V and J ends, which lost 5 bases and 1 base, there was a span of 17 bases. The CDR3 consists of 16 residues. CDR1 and CDR2 from the germline V gene are LNHDA and SQIVND (reference sequence). The CDR3 nucleotides read TGTGCCAGTAGTGATCGGGGCCCGGGGCCGAACACTGAAGCTTTCTTT. This gives the protein CASSDRGPGPNTEAFF.